These 25 T cell receptor beta chains were sequenced from one sample in a study of T cells in Graves' hyperthyroidism and ophthalmopathy. Amplified TCR beta CDR3 regions came from RNA transcripts. In the first-round RT-PCR of the TCR CDR3, the HTBI primer set was used. TCRdb analysed the multiplex PCR reads with MiXCR anew, one entry per CDR3 protein. The table includes some 210,000 distinct CDR3 sequences, roughly 15% detected once. The sequenced sample consisted of blood. These receptors were taken from a man in his fifties or sixties with Graves' hyperthyroidism.

V is TRBV9 and J is TRBJ1-3; TRBD1 agrees at 8 bases. Germline V gives CDR1 SGDLS, CDR2 YYNGEE. The CDR3 covers 15 residues. Trimming cost V 0 bases and J 10 bases; bases outside gene matches: 9. The CDR3 coding sequence is TGTGCCAGCAGCGTAGGTCGACAGGGGCTGGGGACCATATATTTT. Amino acids: CASSVGRQGLGTIYF.

This clonotype was counted ten times or more. V gene TRBV5-5 combines with J gene TRBJ1-2, with 7 positions matching TRBD1. The CDR3 covers 12 residues. J gave up 8 bases and V 1 base, and 2 bases lay outside the gene matches. CDR1 and CDR2 (germline): SGHKS, YYEKEE (reference sequence). DNA of the CDR3: TGTGCCAGCAGCTTGTCAGGGGGAGGCTACACCTTC. It encodes CASSLSGGGYTF.

This clonotype was seen a handful of times. This chain joins TRBV2 and TRBJ1-2, with a tentative D call TRBD1 (6 bases). The CDR3 runs 13 residues. Germline loops: CDR1 SNHLY, CDR2 FYNNEI. The V end was cut by 6 bases, the J end by 6 bases, with 14 bases between. The CDR3 sequence is CASSWDKVDGYTF. As DNA, the CDR3 is TGTGCCAGCAGCTGGGACAAGGTGGATGGCTACACCTTC. Full variable domain (outside the CDR3, taken from reference TRBV2 and TRBJ1-2): EPEVTQTPSHQVTQMGQEVILRCVPISNHLYFYWYRQILGQKVEFLVSFYNNEISEKSEIFDDQFSVERPDGSNFTLKIRSTKLEDSAMYFCASSWDKVDGYTFGSGTRLTVV.

This clonotype appeared many times. The V call is TRBV11-2, the J call TRBJ2-1; tentative D call: TRBD1 (6 bases). Germline values: CDR1 SGHAT, CDR2 FQNNGV. Trimming took 2 bases from V and 4 from J, leaving 15 bases between them. CDR3 length: 16 amino acids. CDR3 sequence reads: CASSLSRTALYNEQFF. DNA for the CDR3: TGTGCCAGCAGCTTAAGTAGGACAGCGTTATACAATGAGCAGTTCTTC.

The CDR3 sequence: CASSLERDRDVNEQYF. As DNA, the CDR3 is TGTGCCAGCAGTTTAGAGCGGGACAGGGACGTGAACGAGCAGTACTTC. The chain links TRBV28 to TRBJ2-7; 9 bases fit TRBD1. The CDR3 sequence is 16 residues long. Trimming cost V 2 bases and J 5 bases; bases outside gene matches: 10. Germline V CDR1 and CDR2: MDHEN, SYDVKM.

Concerning this clonotype: Since a much larger clone is just one base distant, this may be a read error. V is TRBV11-3 and J is TRBJ2-1; D gene ambiguous. The DNA end is a closer match to TRBJ2-7, so the J assignment may be wrong. The CDR3 consists of 15 residues. Per the germline V gene, CDR1 is SGHNT and CDR2 is YENEEA. The CDR3 DNA sequence: TGTGCCAGCAGCACCCGACTGGGGTGGAACAATGAGCAGTACTTC. This sequence encodes CASSTRLGWNNEQYF.

The chain employs TRBV27 and TRBJ1-5; possible D gene TRBD1, 6 bases. There are 17 residues in the CDR3. Germline V lookup: CDR1 MNHEY, CDR2 SMNVEV (reference sequence). V gave up 6 bases and J gave up 4 bases, with 22 bases separating them. The CDR3 spells CASSRRGPGAGNQPQHF. The CDR3 DNA follows: TGTGCCAGCAGCCGACGGGGGCCCGGTGCTGGTAATCAGCCCCAGCATTTT.

Only a few counts were recorded for this clonotype. This chain links TRBV29-1 with TRBJ1-6; D is perhaps TRBD1 (5 bases). V lost 7 bases to trimming and J lost 6 bases, with 16 bases between them. Germline CDR1 reads SQVTM; CDR2 reads ANQGSEA. This CDR3 is built from 14 residues. CDR3 nucleotides: TGCAGCGCCGCGACCGGGGGGGTTAATTCACCCCTCCACTTT. Protein: CSAATGGVNSPLHF.

The chain uses TRBV20-1 and TRBJ2-7; TRBD2 agrees at 12 bases. The CDR3 loop spans 17 amino acids. Trimming cost V 3 bases and J 0 bases; bases outside gene matches: 9. CDR1 DFQATT and CDR2 SNEGSKA come from the germline V gene (reference sequence). The CDR3 loop reads CSASSRSTSGSSYEQYF. The CDR3 region has the DNA TGCAGTGCTAGTAGCCGCTCGACTAGCGGGAGCTCCTACGAGCAGTACTTC.

V and J are TRBV11-2 and TRBJ2-1, with 12 bases lining up with TRBD1. V dropped 1 base and J dropped 7; count of bases not matched to a gene: 5. CDR1 is SGHAT and CDR2 is FQNNGV in the germline V gene. This CDR3 region has 16 residues. CDR3 DNA: TGTGCCAGCAGCTTAGGGGACAGGGGGCGAGGGAATGAGCAGTTCTTC. Its translation: CASSLGDRGRGNEQFF.

The rearrangement uses TRBV24-1 and TRBJ2-5, with a weak D call TRBD1 (6 bases). CDR1 KGHDR and CDR2 SFDVKD come from the germline V gene. V lost 1 base to trimming and J lost 7 bases, with 9 bases between them. The length of the CDR3 is 13 residues. CDR3 nucleotide sequence: TGTGCCACCAGTGATTTCAGGGGTGGGACCCAGTACTTC. Protein sequence: CATSDFRGGTQYF.

This clonotype was seen a few times. The chain has TRBV6-5 and TRBJ2-1; 9 nucleotides match TRBD1. The CDR3 length is 16 residues. Per the germline V gene, CDR1 is MNHEY and CDR2 is SVGAGI. J gave up 5 bases and V 4 bases, and 9 bases lay outside the gene matches. The CDR3 DNA is TGTGCCAGCAGTTCGTACAGGGGGCGTATCCACAATGAGCAGTTCTTC. This encodes CASSSYRGRIHNEQFF.

The chain recombines TRBV16 with TRBJ2-7, with 9 bases lining up with TRBD2. This CDR3 region has 14 residues. Unmatched junction bases numbered 2, after V lost 0 bases and J lost 5 bases. Germline-derived CDR1 and CDR2 are KGHSY and FQNENV. CDR3 DNA: TGTGCCAGCAGCCAATCGCCTAGCGGGAACGAGCAGTACTTC. Its protein is CASSQSPSGNEQYF.

V and J are TRBV15 and TRBJ1-2; no clear D. CDR1 LNHNV and CDR2 YYDKDF come from the germline V gene (reference sequence). The length of the CDR3 is 14 residues. V was trimmed by 4 bases and J by 3 bases, leaving 12 bases between them. In DNA, the CDR3 is TGTGCCACCAGCAAGAGTTCCCGAGACTATGGCTACACCTTC. This translates into CATSKSSRDYGYTF.

V is TRBV18 and J is TRBJ2-7; a possible D gene is TRBD1 (5 bases). The V gene lost 3 bases and the J gene lost 1 base, with 13 bases spanning the gap. The germline V gene encodes CDR1 KGHSH and CDR2 LQKENI. This CDR3 is built from 15 residues. CDR3 region: CASSPVKGLSYEQYF. DNA of the CDR3: TGTGCCAGCTCACCGGTAAAGGGGCTGTCCTACGAGCAGTACTTC.

This rearrangement joins TRBV20-1 to TRBJ2-1, with 9 nucleotides matching TRBD2. V dropped 0 bases and J dropped 5; count of bases not matched to a gene: 8. The CDR3 runs 16 residues. From germline, CDR1 is DFQATT and CDR2 SNEGSKA (reference sequence). CDR3 sequence reads: CSARDQKSGRNNEQFF. Written as DNA, the CDR3 is TGCAGTGCTAGAGATCAGAAGAGCGGGAGGAACAATGAGCAGTTCTTC.

This clonotype was found many times. The chain links TRBV5-1 to TRBJ1-5; the D is unclear. Germline V gene sequence: CDR1 SGHRS, CDR2 YFSETQ. This CDR3 has 14 residues. Between the trimmed V and J ends, which lost 0 bases and 1 base, there was a span of 5 bases. The CDR3 bases are TGCGCCAGCAGCTTGGTTCCGAGCAATCAGCCCCAGCATTTT. It yields the protein CASSLVPSNQPQHF.

The chain joins TRBV6-5 to TRBJ2-5; possibly TRBD2 for D (6 bases). The V end was cut by 4 bases, the J end by 4 bases, with 13 bases between. The length of the CDR3 is 14 residues. The germline gives CDR1 MNHEY, CDR2 SVGAGI. The CDR3 loop is CASSSSGGGETQYF. The CDR3 DNA reads as TGTGCCAGCAGTTCCTCCGGGGGAGGAGAGACCCAGTACTTC.

The chain has TRBV20-1 and TRBJ2-1; 8 bases line up with TRBD2. Germline V CDR1 and CDR2: DFQATT, SNEGSKA (reference sequence). CDR3 length equals 12 residues. The J segment lost 10 bases and the V segment lost 3 bases, leaving 5 bases of the junction unmatched. The DNA for the CDR3 is TGCAGTGCTAGCGGGAGGGGAGGGGAGCAGTTCTTC. This encodes CSASGRGGEQFF.

By sample fraction, this clonotype is medium-sized. The chain employs TRBV11-2 and TRBJ2-2; 9 bases are shared with TRBD1. The CDR3 runs 16 residues. Trimming cost V 2 bases and J 1 base; bases outside gene matches: 2. CDR1 and CDR2 (germline): SGHAT, FQNNGV. The CDR3 is CASSLTGQGNTGELFF. The CDR3, as DNA: TGTGCCAGCAGCTTAACGGGACAGGGGAACACCGGGGAGCTGTTTTTT.

This clonotype has just a few counts. A much larger clone is a single base away; this may be a read error. The chain has TRBV28 and TRBJ1-2; 9 bases line up with TRBD1. The CDR3 loop spans 12 amino acids. Germline-derived CDR1 and CDR2 are MDHEN and SYDVKM. The DNA for the CDR3 is TGTGCCAGTGCACAGGGGGCTGGTGGCTACGCCTTC. Its translation: CASAQGAGGYAF.

This clonotype was found a few times. V is TRBV7-3 and J is TRBJ1-2, with 7 nucleotides matching TRBD1. V lost 5 bases to trimming and J lost 5 bases; unmatched junction nucleotides: 5. The CDR3 length is 13 residues. Germline CDR1 is SGHTA and CDR2 is FQGTGA. CDR3 region: CASSQGQNYGYTF. The CDR3 nucleotides read TGTGCCAGCAGCCAGGGACAGAATTATGGCTACACCTTC.

This clonotype has more than one count but fewer than ten. The V gene is TRBV19, the J gene TRBJ1-2; 11 bases agree with TRBD1. With 5 bases clipped from V and 4 bases from J, the junction kept 3 bases outside the gene matches. Germline V lookup: CDR1 LNHDA, CDR2 SQIVND (reference sequence). The CDR3 is made up of 14 amino acids. CDR3 coding DNA: TGTGCCAGTAGTCCCGGGACAGGGGGCTATGGCTACACCTTC. Protein: CASSPGTGGYGYTF. Drawing the rest from reference TRBV19 and TRBJ1-2, the complete variable domain is DGGITQSPKYLFRKEGQNVTLSCEQNLNHDAMYWYRQDPGQGLRLIYYSQIVNDFQKGDIAEGYSVSREKKESFPLTVTSAQKNPTAFYLCASSPGTGGYGYTFGSGTRLTVV.

The chain employs TRBV9 and TRBJ2-3, with D tentatively TRBD1 (5 bases). The CDR3 contains 14 residues. From germline, CDR1 is SGDLS and CDR2 YYNGEE. V was cut by 1 base and J by 5 bases, with 11 bases left in between. This CDR3 is CASSVRMGQDTQYF. CDR3 DNA: TGTGCCAGCAGCGTAAGAATGGGGCAAGATACGCAGTATTTT.

This clonotype was found a few times. The CDR3 DNA reads TGCAGTGCTAGAGTTAGCGCGTCCTACAATGAGCAGTTCTTC. It encodes CSARVSASYNEQFF. The chain employs TRBV20-1 and TRBJ2-1; maybe TRBD2 (5 bases). CDR1 and CDR2 (germline): DFQATT, SNEGSKA (reference sequence). This CDR3 contains 14 residues. Trimming removed 1 base from V and 1 base from J, with 8 bases in between.